The following is a T cell receptor beta chain sequence with its context. Its antigen is unidentified. Compared with germline, one end of the junction differs, possibly owing to a read error. The treatment here: oral pan-JAK inhibitor, 5-10 mg twice daily. These data originate in a study of CD8+ T cells in alopecia areata. About the study: Treated patients' severity was scored by percentage of affected scalp area. Broader study findings: Normal scalp had lower clonality than lesional scalp, with alopecia totalis/universalis lesions showing this most strongly.

Following extraction, RNA underwent reverse transcription to cDNA, which served as the sequencing template. Clones were sequenced by immunoSEQ multiplex PCR, and TCRdb holds only the in-frame ones, with some missing. The table lists 200,000 to 250,000 clones, approximately 57% of them singletons. Looked up from germline, CDR1 is SQVTM and CDR2 is ANQGSEA. The CDR3 has 12 residues. This rearrangement joins TRBV29-1 to TRBJ1-2; 8 bases fit TRBD1. The source was CD4+ T cells sorted from blood, collected at week 4, from a patient treated with tofacitinib. This receptor was identified in a human donor with alopecia areata. For the CDR3, the DNA is TGCAGCGTCGAAGACAGGGGTGAGGGCTACACCTTC. This gives the protein CSVEDRGEGYTF.